The 24 T cell receptor beta chains below come from one sample, sequenced in a study of identical twins. TCRdb ran MiXCR on the 5' RACE reads and lists one entry per CDR3 protein. The table shows 150,000 or so distinct CDR3 sequences, with 3% to 4.5% occurring only once. Sequencing was done on a sample of memory T cells sorted from blood. These receptors were collected from a man aged 18 to 35 in good health.

This clonotype was recorded at least ten times. The chain links TRBV20-1 to TRBJ2-3, with D tentatively TRBD1 (5 bases). V was shortened by 4 bases and J by 0 bases, with 11 bases between the two germline ends. Germline CDR1 is DFQATT and CDR2 is SNEGSKA (reference sequence). This CDR3 region has 14 residues. The CDR3 region is CSAIRTPSTDTQYF. The CDR3 bases are TGCAGTGCTATAAGGACACCAAGCACAGATACGCAGTATTTT.

This clonotype was seen many times. The chain recombines TRBV7-9 with TRBJ2-5; TRBD1 aligns across 9 bases. The CDR3 has 13 residues. Germline assignment: CDR1 SEHNR and CDR2 FQNEAQ (reference sequence). Trimming removed 6 bases from V and 4 bases from J; junction bases left unmatched: 3. The CDR3, as DNA: TGTGCCAGCAGGCAGACAGGGGGAGAGACCCAGTACTTC. Encoded protein: CASRQTGGETQYF.

This clonotype occurred many times. The chain joins TRBV20-1 to TRBJ2-7, with TRBD2 as a possible D gene (7 bases). The CDR3 spans 14 residues. V lost 0 bases to trimming and J lost 5 bases, with 14 bases between them. Germline loops: CDR1 DFQATT, CDR2 SNEGSKA (reference sequence). The CDR3 sequence is CSAREARGAHEQYF. For the CDR3, the DNA is TGCAGTGCTAGAGAGGCCCGGGGGGCCCACGAGCAGTACTTC.

This rearrangement joins TRBV4-3 to TRBJ2-1; TRBD2 agrees at 12 bases. V trimming: 4 bases; J trimming: 6 bases; junction bases outside the gene matches: 4. CDR3 size: 15 residues. Germline V gives CDR1 LGHNA, CDR2 YSLEER. Here the CDR3 DNA reads TGCGCCAGCAGCCCCACTAGCGGGAGGAGCAATGAGCAGTTCTTC. It encodes CASSPTSGRSNEQFF.

This clonotype was detected ten times or more. The V and J genes are TRBV7-9 and TRBJ1-4; TRBD1 matches 9 bases. In germline, CDR1 is SEHNR, CDR2 FQNEAQ (reference sequence). This CDR3 spans 15 amino acids. With 5 bases clipped from V and 5 bases from J, the junction kept 6 bases outside the gene matches. Written as DNA, the CDR3 is TGTGCCAGCAGCGTCTCCGGGACAGGGAATGAAAAACTGTTTTTT. Encoded protein: CASSVSGTGNEKLFF.

This clonotype was counted many times. The rearrangement uses TRBV5-1 and TRBJ2-1; D perhaps matches TRBD1 (6 bases). Germline assignment: CDR1 SGHRS and CDR2 YFSETQ. There are 15 residues in the CDR3. Trimming stripped 4 bases from V and 10 bases from J, with 21 bases between. The CDR3 protein is CASSPRNVQGGEQFF. CDR3 in DNA: TGCGCCAGCAGCCCCCGAAACGTACAGGGCGGCGAGCAGTTCTTC.

This clonotype has a count of ten or more. This chain joins TRBV12-3 or TRBV12-4 and TRBJ2-3; D is unclear. Trimming pared 6 bases from V and 3 bases from J, leaving 13 bases between. CDR3 length equals 14 residues. The CDR3 region is CASSPRVGTDTQYF. As DNA, the CDR3 is TGTGCCAGCAGCCCCCGAGTGGGAACAGATACGCAGTATTTT.

This clonotype has at least ten counts. This sequence joins TRBV29-1 and TRBJ1-1, with TRBD1 as a possible D gene (5 bases). V was cut by 7 bases and J by 1 base, with 13 bases left in between. Looked up from germline, CDR1 is SQVTM and CDR2 is ANQGSEA. This CDR3 region has 13 residues. The CDR3, as DNA: TGCAGCGCGGGGGGATGGCGGAACACTGAAGCTTTCTTT. Translated: CSAGGWRNTEAFF.

This chain joins TRBV6-5 and TRBJ2-5; D is undetermined. This CDR3 has 15 residues. The germline gives CDR1 MNHEY, CDR2 SVGAGI. Trimming removed 2 bases at V and 2 bases at J, with 12 bases between. CDR3 in DNA: TGTGCCAGCAGTTACGCCGCGGTGGCTCAAGAGACCCAGTACTTC. It yields the protein CASSYAAVAQETQYF.

This clonotype was seen at least ten times. V usage is TRBV5-6 and J usage is TRBJ2-7; no clear D gene. The germline CDR1 and CDR2 sequences are SGHDT and YYEEEE. The CDR3 is 11 residues long. V lost 3 bases to trimming and J lost 5 bases, with 6 bases between them. This chain's CDR3 is CASSWSNEQYV. DNA for the CDR3: TGTGCCAGCAGCTGGTCGAACGAGCAGTACGTC.

This clonotype was seen many times. The chain joins TRBV24-1 to TRBJ2-4; TRBD1 agrees at 8 bases. Germline trimming cut 4 bases from V and 5 bases from J; bases unmatched to any gene: 0. CDR3 length: 13 residues. CDR1 is KGHDR and CDR2 is SFDVKD in the germline V gene. In nucleotides, the CDR3 is TGTGCCACCAGTGAGGACAGGGAAAACATTCAGTACTTC. Protein sequence: CATSEDRENIQYF.

Remarks on this clonotype: This may stem from a read error, because a much larger clone lies one nucleotide away. This CDR3 is CASSLSAGGTNQYF. The CDR3, as DNA: TGTGCCAGCAGCTTAAGCGCGGGAGGGACGAACCAGTACTTC. The gene calls are TRBV7-8 and TRBJ2-5; the match to TRBD2 covers 9 bases. In germline, CDR1 is SGHVS, CDR2 FQNEAQ. This CDR3 region has 14 residues. The trim removed 2 bases at V and 10 bases at J, leaving 8 bases unmatched.

This clonotype showed up many times. CDR3 residues: CASSPIRLVTYNEQFF. The CDR3 DNA is TGTGCCAGCAGCCCAATTAGACTAGTCACCTACAATGAGCAGTTCTTC. The chain uses TRBV7-6 and TRBJ2-1; D may be TRBD2 (6 bases). The V end lost 5 bases, the J end lost 2 bases, and 16 bases lay between the germline ends. The CDR3 contains 16 residues. CDR1 SGHVS and CDR2 FNYEAQ come from the germline V gene.

This clonotype has at least ten counts. The chain joins TRBV28 to TRBJ2-7; 7 positions match TRBD1. V lost 10 bases and J lost 1; bases outside the gene matches: 7. Per the germline V gene, CDR1 is MDHEN and CDR2 is SYDVKM. This CDR3 contains 13 residues. The CDR3 DNA sequence: TGTGCCACCAACAGGGGCGGGTCCTACGAGCAGTACTTC. This sequence encodes CATNRGGSYEQYF. The full variable domain, with the rest looked up from reference TRBV28 and TRBJ2-7, is DVKVTQSSRYLVKRTGEKVFLECVQDMDHENMFWYRQDPGLGLRLIYFSYDVKMKEKGDIPEGYSVSREKKERFSLILESASTNQTSMYLCATNRGGSYEQYFGPGTRLTVT.

This clonotype is classed as medium-sized. The junction departs from germline at one end; a sequencing error may be responsible. The chain combines TRBV12-3 or TRBV12-4 with TRBJ2-4, with TRBD2 identical over 8 bases. CDR3 size: 12 residues. The CDR3 here is CASSLTGGDRDF. The CDR3 DNA reads as TGTGCCAGCAGTTTGACGGGAGGGGATCGGGACTTC.

There are a few counts of this clonotype. The chain has TRBV5-5 and TRBJ2-2; possible D gene TRBD1, 6 bases. The CDR3 is made up of 18 amino acids. CDR1 is SGHKS, CDR2 YYEKEE, per germline (reference sequence). The V and J ends lost 3 bases and 2 bases respectively, with 20 bases between them. The CDR3 is CASSYLGSGARNTGELFF. The CDR3 DNA sequence: TGTGCCAGCAGCTATCTTGGGTCAGGGGCCCGCAACACCGGGGAGCTGTTTTTT.

This clonotype was detected many times. This sequence joins TRBV5-1 and TRBJ2-5; the D call may be TRBD1 or TRBD2 (5 bases each). Per the germline V gene, CDR1 is SGHRS and CDR2 is YFSETQ. The V gene lost 4 bases and the J gene lost 2 bases, with 21 bases spanning the gap. This CDR3 contains 17 residues. The CDR3 here is CASSPGWGSVGQETQYF. CDR3 bases: TGCGCCAGCAGCCCGGGGTGGGGCTCGGTGGGACAAGAGACCCAGTACTTC.

On this clonotype: A read error may explain this, as a much larger clone is one base away. The chain has TRBV3-1 and TRBJ2-3; 8 nucleotides line up with TRBD1. CDR3 length: 14 residues. Germline CDR1 and CDR2: LGHDT and YNNKEL (reference sequence). Here the CDR3 DNA reads TGTGCCAGCAGGGCACAGGGGGAAACAGATACGCTGTATTTT. Translating gives CASRAQGETDTLYF.

This clonotype was observed many times. The CDR3 spells CASSPTWKAGNTIYF. CDR3 coding DNA: TGTGCCAGCAGCCCTACCTGGAAGGCAGGAAACACCATATATTTT. The rearrangement uses TRBV6-1 and TRBJ1-3; D remains unclear. The V and J ends lost 6 bases and 4 bases respectively, with 16 bases between them. This CDR3 is 15 amino acids long. In germline, CDR1 is MNHNS, CDR2 SASEGT.

This clonotype was counted ten times or more. This chain links TRBV29-1 with TRBJ1-1; weak D call: TRBD1 (6 bases). CDR3 size: 13 residues. CDR1 and CDR2 (germline): SQVTM, ANQGSEA. V lost 5 bases, J lost 0 bases, and 10 bases lay in between. CDR3 region: CSVPDRVNTEAFF. Written as DNA, the CDR3 is TGCAGCGTTCCGGACAGAGTGAACACTGAAGCTTTCTTT.

The chain recombines TRBV20-1 with TRBJ2-1; the D is unclear. The CDR3 contains 12 residues. Trimming took 1 base from V and 8 from J, leaving 9 bases between them. Looked up from germline, CDR1 is DFQATT and CDR2 is SNEGSKA (reference sequence). The CDR3 DNA is TGCAGTGCTAGAGGTCCCCTGGATGAGCAGTTCTTC. Translation: CSARGPLDEQFF.

This clonotype was seen repeatedly, ten times or more. The chain uses TRBV11-2 and TRBJ2-2; 14 nucleotides line up with TRBD2. Germline-derived CDR1 and CDR2 are SGHAT and FQNNGV. This CDR3 contains 15 residues. J was trimmed by 7 bases and V by 5 bases; bases with no gene match: 3. DNA for the CDR3: TGTGCCAGCAGCGGGACTAGCGGGAGTCACGGGGAGCTGTTTTTT. Translated, it gives CASSGTSGSHGELFF.

This clonotype was seen repeatedly, ten times or more. The chain is built from TRBV5-6 and TRBJ2-4; TRBD2 might be the D (5 bases). V dropped 1 base and J dropped 1 base, with 9 bases sitting between them. The CDR3 extends over 15 amino acids. Germline CDR1 SGHDT, CDR2 YYEEEE. This CDR3 is CASSLPGMAKNIQYF. The CDR3 nucleotides are TGTGCCAGCAGCTTGCCGGGGATGGCCAAAAACATTCAGTACTTC.

Many counts were recorded for this clonotype. The chain uses TRBV27 and TRBJ2-1, with 10 nucleotides matching TRBD1. The germline gives CDR1 MNHEY, CDR2 SMNVEV (reference sequence). The CDR3 totals 16 residues. Trimming took 5 bases from V and 9 from J; bases not matched to a gene: 13. This CDR3 is CASSQKGGQGRGEQFF. The CDR3 coding sequence is TGTGCCAGCAGTCAGAAGGGGGGACAGGGGCGGGGTGAGCAGTTCTTC.